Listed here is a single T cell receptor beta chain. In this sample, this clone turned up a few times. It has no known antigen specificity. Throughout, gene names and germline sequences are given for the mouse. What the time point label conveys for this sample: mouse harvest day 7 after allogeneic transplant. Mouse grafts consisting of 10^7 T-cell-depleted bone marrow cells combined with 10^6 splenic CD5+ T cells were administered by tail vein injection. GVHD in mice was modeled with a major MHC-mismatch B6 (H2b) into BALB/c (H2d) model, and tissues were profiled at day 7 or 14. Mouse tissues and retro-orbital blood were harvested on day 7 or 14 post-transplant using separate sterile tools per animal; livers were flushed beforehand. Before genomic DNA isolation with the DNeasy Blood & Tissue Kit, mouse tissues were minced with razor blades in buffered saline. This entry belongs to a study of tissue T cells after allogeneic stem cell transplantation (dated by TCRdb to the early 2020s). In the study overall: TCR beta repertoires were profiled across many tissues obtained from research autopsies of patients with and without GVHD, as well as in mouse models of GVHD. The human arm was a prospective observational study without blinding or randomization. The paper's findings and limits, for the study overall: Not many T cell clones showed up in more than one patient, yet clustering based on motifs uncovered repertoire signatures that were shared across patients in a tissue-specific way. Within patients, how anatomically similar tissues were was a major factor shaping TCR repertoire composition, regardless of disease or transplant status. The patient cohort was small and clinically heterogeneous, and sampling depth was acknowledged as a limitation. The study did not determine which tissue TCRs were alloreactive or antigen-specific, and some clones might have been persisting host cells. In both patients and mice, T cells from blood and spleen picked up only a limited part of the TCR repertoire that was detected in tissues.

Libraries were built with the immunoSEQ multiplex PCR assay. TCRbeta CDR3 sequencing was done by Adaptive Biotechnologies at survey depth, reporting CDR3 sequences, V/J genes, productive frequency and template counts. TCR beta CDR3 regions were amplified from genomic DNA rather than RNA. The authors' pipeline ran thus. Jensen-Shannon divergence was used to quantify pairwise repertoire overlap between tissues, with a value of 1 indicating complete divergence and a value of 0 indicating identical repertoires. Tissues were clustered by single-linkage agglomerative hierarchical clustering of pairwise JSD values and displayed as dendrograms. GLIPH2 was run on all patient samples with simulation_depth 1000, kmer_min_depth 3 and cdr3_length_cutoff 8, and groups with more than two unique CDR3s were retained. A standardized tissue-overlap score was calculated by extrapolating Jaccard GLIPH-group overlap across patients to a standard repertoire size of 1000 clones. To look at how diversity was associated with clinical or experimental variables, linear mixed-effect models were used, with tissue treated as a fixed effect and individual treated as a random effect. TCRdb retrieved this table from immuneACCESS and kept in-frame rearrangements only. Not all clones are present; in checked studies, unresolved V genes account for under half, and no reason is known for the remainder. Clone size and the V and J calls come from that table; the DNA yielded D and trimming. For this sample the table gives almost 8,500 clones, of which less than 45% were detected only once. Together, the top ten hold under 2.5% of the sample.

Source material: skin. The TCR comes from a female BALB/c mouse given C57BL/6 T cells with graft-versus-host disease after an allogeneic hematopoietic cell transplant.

CDR3 protein: CASSIPGAGNTLYF. The CDR3 DNA, read in part, is TGTGCCAGCAGTATACCGGGGGCTGGAAATACGCTCTAT. This receptor chain uses TRBV19 and TRBJ1-3; TRBD1 is perhaps the D gene, given 5 matching bases. The CDR3 end is not reached by the read, which stops 1 residue before it; the germline J gene fills it in. Taken from the germline V gene (reference sequence), the CDR1 and CDR2 loops are FNHDT and SITEND. The cysteine opens and the phenylalanine closes a CDR3 of 14 amino acids. Sequencing covers 39 bases of the CDR3, shown here with the frame starting at base 1. Trimming takes 1 base from V and 2 bases from J, and the germline ends sit 7 bases apart.